Ten or more counts support the clone carrying this T cell receptor beta chain. What it recognizes is unknown. J gave up 7 bases and V 3 bases, and 12 bases lay outside the gene matches. The CDR3 loop spans 18 amino acids. Germline loops: CDR1 SGHAT, CDR2 FQNNGV. TCR beta libraries were built with iRepertoire HTBI primers and Arm-PCR of CDR3 regions. TCRdb re-analysed the multiplex PCR reads in MiXCR, keeping a single row per CDR3 protein. This sample has approximately 400,000 distinct CDR3 sequences, with 14% to 15% found just once. This sample was included in a study of regulatory T cells in long-lasting Graves disease. Study results and caveats: Accuracy may have suffered from the small sample size.

Time point of the sample: newly diagnosed GD, antithyroid drugs for less than 3 months. Generation of the TCR library employed RNA extracted from PBMCs. These data were also reused for a study on T cells in Graves' hyperthyroidism and ophthalmopathy.

The source material was peripheral blood mononuclear cells (PBMCs), sampled at new diagnosis, from a patient treated with antithyroid drugs. The chain carries TRBV11-2 and TRBJ2-1; 13 bases are a match to TRBD2. The clonotype originates from a middle-aged woman with Graves disease. CDR3 DNA: TGTGCCAGCAGCTTGTCACCTGGGGGGACTAGCGGGATTAATGAGCAGTTCTTC. This translates into CASSLSPGGTSGINEQFF.